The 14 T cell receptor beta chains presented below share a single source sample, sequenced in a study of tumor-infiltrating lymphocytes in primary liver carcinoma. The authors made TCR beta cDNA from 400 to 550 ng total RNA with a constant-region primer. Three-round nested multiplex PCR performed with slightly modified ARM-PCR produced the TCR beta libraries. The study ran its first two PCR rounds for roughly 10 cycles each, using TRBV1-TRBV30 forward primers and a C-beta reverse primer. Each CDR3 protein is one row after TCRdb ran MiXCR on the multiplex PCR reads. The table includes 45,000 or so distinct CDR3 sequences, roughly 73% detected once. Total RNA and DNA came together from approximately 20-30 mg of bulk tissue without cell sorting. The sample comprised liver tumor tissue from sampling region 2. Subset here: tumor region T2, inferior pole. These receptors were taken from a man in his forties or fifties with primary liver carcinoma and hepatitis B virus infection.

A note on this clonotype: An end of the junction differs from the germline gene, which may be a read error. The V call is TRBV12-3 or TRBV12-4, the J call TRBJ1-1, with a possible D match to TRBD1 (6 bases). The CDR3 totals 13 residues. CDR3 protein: CASSFSGAAETLF. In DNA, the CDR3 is TGTGCTAGCAGTTTTTCAGGGGCCGCTGAAACTCTCTTT.

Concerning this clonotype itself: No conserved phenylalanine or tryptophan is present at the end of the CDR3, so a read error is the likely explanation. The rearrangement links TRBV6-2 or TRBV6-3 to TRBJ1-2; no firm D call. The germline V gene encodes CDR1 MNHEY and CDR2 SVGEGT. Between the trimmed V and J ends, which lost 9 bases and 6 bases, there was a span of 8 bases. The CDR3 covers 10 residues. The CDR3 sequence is CARTMDGYTS. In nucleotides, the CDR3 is TGTGCCAGAACCATGGATGGCTACACCTCC.

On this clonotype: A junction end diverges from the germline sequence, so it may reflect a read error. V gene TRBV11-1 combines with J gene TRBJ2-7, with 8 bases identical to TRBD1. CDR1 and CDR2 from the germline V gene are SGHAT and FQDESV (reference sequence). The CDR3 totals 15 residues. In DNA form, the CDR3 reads TGTACCAGCAGTTCGCTTCCAGGGGGCGCCTACGAGCAGTATTTC. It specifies CTSSSLPGGAYEQYF.

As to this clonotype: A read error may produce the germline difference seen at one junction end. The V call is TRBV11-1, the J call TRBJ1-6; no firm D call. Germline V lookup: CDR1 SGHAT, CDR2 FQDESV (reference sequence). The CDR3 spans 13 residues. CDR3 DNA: TGTGCCAGCAGCCGGTCACTGGTTCCACCCCTTCACTTT. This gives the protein CASSRSLVPPLHF.

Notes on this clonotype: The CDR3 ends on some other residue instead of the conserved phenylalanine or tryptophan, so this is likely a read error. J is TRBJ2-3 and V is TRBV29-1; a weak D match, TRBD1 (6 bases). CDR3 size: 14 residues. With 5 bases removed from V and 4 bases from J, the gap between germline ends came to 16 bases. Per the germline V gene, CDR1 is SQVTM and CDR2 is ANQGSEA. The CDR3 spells CSVSGSGAPDTQYS. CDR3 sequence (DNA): TGCAGCGTTTCCGGGTCAGGGGCGCCAGATACGCAGTATTCT.

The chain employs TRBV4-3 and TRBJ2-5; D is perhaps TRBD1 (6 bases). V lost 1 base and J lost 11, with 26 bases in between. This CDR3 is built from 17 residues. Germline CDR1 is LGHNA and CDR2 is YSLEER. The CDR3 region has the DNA TGCGCCAGCAGCCAAGCGGCTAGCAGGAGGACTGGTGGGACACAGTACTTC. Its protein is CASSQAASRRTGGTQYF.

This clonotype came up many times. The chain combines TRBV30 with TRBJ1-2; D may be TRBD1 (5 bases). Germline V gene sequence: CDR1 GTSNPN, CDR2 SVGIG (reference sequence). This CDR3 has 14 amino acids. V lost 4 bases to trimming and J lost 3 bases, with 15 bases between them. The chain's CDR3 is CAWTQGSKDYGYTF. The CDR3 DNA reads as TGTGCCTGGACCCAGGGAAGCAAAGACTATGGCTACACCTTC.

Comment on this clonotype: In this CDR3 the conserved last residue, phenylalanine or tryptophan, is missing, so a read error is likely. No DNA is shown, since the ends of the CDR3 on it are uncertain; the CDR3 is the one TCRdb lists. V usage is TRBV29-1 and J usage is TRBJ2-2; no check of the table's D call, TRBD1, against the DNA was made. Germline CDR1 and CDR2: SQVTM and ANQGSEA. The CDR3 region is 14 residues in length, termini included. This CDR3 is CSVLGPGHTGELFS.

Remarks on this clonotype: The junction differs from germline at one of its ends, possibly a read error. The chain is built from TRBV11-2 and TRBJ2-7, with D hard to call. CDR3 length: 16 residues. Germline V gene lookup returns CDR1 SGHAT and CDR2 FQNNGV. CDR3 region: CASSLALGPFDYEQYF. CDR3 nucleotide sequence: TGTGCTAGCAGCTTAGCATTGGGCCCCTTTGACTACGAGCAGTACTTC.

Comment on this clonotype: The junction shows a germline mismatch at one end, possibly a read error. CDR3 DNA sequence: TGTGCCAGAAGTTTATCAGGGGTTAGTGGAAAACTGTTTTTT. Protein sequence: CARSLSGVSGKLFF. The rearrangement uses TRBV12-3 or TRBV12-4 and TRBJ1-4; a possible D gene is TRBD1 (6 bases). The CDR3 has 14 amino acids.

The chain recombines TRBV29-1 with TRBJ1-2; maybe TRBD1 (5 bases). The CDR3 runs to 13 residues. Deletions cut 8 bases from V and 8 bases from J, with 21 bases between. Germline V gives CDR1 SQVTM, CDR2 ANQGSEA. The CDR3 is CSLVEQGENGYTF. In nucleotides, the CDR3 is TGCAGCCTTGTGGAGCAGGGAGAGAACGGCTACACCTTC.

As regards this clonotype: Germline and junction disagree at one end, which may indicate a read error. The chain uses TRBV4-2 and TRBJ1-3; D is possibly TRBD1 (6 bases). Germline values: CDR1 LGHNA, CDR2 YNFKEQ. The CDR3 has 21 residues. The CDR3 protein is CASSQEGLAGDRISSGNIIYF. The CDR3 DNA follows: TGTGCCAGCAGCCAAGAAGGCTTGGCAGGGGATCGTATTTCCTCTGGAAACATCATATATTTT.

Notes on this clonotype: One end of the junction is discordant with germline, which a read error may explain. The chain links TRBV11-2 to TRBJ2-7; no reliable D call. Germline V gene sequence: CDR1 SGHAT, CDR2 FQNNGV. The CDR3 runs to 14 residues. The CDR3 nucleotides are TGTGCCAACAGCTCTAACAGAAACTCCTCTGAGCAGTACTTC. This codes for CANSSNRNSSEQYF.

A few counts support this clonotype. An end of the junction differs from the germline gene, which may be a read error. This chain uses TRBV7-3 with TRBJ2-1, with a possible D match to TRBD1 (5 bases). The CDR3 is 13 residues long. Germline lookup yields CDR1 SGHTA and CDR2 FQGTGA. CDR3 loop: CASSSGFGNEQLF. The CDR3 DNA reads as TGTGCCAGCTCGTCAGGGTTTGGAAATGAGCAGCTCTTC.